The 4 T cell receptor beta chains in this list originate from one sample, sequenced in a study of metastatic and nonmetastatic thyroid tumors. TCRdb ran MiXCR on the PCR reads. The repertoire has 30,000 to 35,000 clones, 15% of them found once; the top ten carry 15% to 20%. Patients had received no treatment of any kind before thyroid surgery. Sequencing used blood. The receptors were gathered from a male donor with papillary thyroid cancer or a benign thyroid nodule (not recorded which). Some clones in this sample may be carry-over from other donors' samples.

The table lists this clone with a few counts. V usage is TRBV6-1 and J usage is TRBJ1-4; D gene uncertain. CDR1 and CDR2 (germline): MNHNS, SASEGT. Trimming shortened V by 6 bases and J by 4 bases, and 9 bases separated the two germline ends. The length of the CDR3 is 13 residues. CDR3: CASSGAGNEKLFF. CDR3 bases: TGTGCCAGCAGCGGCGCTGGTAATGAAAAACTGTTTTTT.

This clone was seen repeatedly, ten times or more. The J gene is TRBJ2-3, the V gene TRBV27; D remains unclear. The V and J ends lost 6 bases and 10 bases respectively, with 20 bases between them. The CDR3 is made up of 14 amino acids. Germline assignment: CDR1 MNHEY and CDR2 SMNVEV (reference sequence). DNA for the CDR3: TGTGCCAGCAGCGTGCTGGGCGTCACTCGGGCGCAGTATTTT. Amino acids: CASSVLGVTRAQYF.

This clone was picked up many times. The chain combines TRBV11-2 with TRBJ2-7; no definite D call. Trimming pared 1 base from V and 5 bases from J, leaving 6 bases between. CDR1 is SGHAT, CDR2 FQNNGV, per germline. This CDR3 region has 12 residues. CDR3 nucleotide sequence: TGTGCCAGCAGCTTAGGGGTTAACGAGCAGTACTTC. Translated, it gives CASSLGVNEQYF.

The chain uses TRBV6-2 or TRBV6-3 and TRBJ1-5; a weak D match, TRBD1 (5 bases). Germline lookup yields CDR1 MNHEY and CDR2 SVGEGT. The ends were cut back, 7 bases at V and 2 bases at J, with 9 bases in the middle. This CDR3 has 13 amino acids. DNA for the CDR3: TGTGCCAGCACTCGACAGCGCAATCAGCCCCAGCATTTT. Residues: CASTRQRNQPQHF.